A selection of T cell receptor beta chains follows, all from one sample in a study of CD8 T cells in Susac syndrome. TCRdb processed the immunoSEQ multiplex PCR reads anew with MiXCR; each CDR3 protein has one entry. The data contain about 300,000 distinct CDR3 sequences, about 88% of them singletons. The material sequenced was CD8+ T cells from PBMCs. Receptor source: a human donor with multiple sclerosis. Each CDR3 is given with its conserved first and last residue. D genes are given only for firm matches. Clone size is shown for a subset of rows, as once, few, many or a class of expanded clone.

size	J	V	D	CDR3	DNA
NA	TRBJ2-1	TRBV30	NA	CAWSLGAVSEQFF	TGTGCCTGGAGTCTCGGGGCGGTGAGTGAGCAGTTCTTC
NA	TRBJ2-1	TRBV10-3	NA	CAIARDAKGEQFF	TGTGCCATCGCCCGGGACGCAAAGGGGGAGCAGTTCTTC
NA	TRBJ1-2	TRBV20-1	NA	CSALRDPLEEGYTF	TGCAGTGCGCTCCGGGACCCACTTGAGGAAGGCTACACCTTC
NA	TRBJ2-1	TRBV12-3/TRBV12-4	NA	CASRGEEDEQFF	TGTGCCAGCAGGGGGGAAGAAGATGAGCAGTTCTTC
NA	TRBJ2-1	TRBV6-2/TRBV6-3	TRBD2	CASRTGTSGPRGVWEQFF	TGTGCCAGCAGAACCGGGACTAGCGGTCCCCGGGGGGTTTGGGAGCAGTTCTTC
NA	TRBJ2-5	TRBV7-9	NA	CASSLVIGAQETQYF	TGTGCCAGCAGTTTGGTTATAGGGGCACAAGAGACCCAGTACTTC
NA	TRBJ1-5	TRBV12-3/TRBV12-4	NA	CASRGPGRDHQPQHF	TGTGCCAGCAGGGGACCGGGACGGGATCATCAGCCCCAGCATTTT
NA	TRBJ2-2	TRBV7-3	NA	CASSLSRGGTGELFF	TGTGCCAGCAGCTTAAGCAGGGGAGGCACCGGGGAGCTGTTTTTT
NA	TRBJ2-1	TRBV2	TRBD2	CASSEELAGAYEQFF	TGTGCCAGCAGTGAAGAGCTAGCGGGAGCATATGAGCAGTTCTTC
NA	TRBJ2-1	TRBV5-4	TRBD2	CASSVPIAGDNEQFF	TGTGCCAGCAGCGTACCGATAGCGGGGGACAATGAGCAGTTCTTC
NA	TRBJ1-4	TRBV7-6	TRBD1	CASSSQGAGAKLFF	TGTGCCAGCAGCTCACAGGGGGCCGGTGCAAAACTGTTTTTT
NA	TRBJ2-1	TRBV24-1	TRBD1	CATSDSGQGGSDEQFF	TGTGCCACCAGTGACTCGGGACAGGGGGGATCGGATGAGCAGTTCTTC
few	TRBJ1-5	TRBV6-5	NA	CASSYRGNQPQHF	TGTGCCAGCAGTTACCGAGGCAATCAGCCCCAGCATTTT
NA	TRBJ2-1	TRBV20-1	NA	CSARVPDYNEQFF	TGCAGTGCTAGAGTTCCGGACTACAATGAGCAGTTCTTC
NA	TRBJ2-7	TRBV2	NA	CATSVDSGHTYEQYF	TGTGCCACCTCAGTGGATTCTGGACACACCTACGAGCAGTACTTC
NA	TRBJ2-1	TRBV4-2	NA	CASSQEWGDNEQFF	TGTGCCAGCAGCCAAGAGTGGGGAGACAATGAGCAGTTCTTC
NA	TRBJ2-2	TRBV28	NA	CASSFPGTGELFF	TGTGCCAGCAGTTTCCCGGGGACCGGGGAGCTGTTTTTT
NA	TRBJ1-5	TRBV6-2/TRBV6-3	TRBD1	CASSYIWRQGDQPQHF	TGTGCCAGCAGTTACATCTGGCGACAGGGAGATCAGCCCCAGCATTTT
NA	TRBJ2-1	TRBV6-2/TRBV6-3	NA	CASSPPYYNEQFF	TGTGCCAGCAGTCCCCCCTACTACAATGAGCAGTTCTTC
NA	TRBJ2-7	TRBV19	NA	CASSIAAFSYEQYF	TGTGCCAGTAGTATAGCGGCCTTCTCCTACGAGCAGTACTTC